A selection of T cell receptor beta chains follows, all from one sample in a study of CD8 T cells in ankylosing spondylitis. MiXCR, run by TCRdb on the 5' RACE reads, gives a single entry per CDR3 protein. The sample contains about 160,000 distinct CDR3 sequences, 9.8% of which appear only once. The sample comprised blood, either unsorted or a sorted T cell fraction (not recorded which). The origin of the receptors is a female donor with ankylosing spondylitis or in good health (not recorded which). Both conserved end residues are part of each CDR3. D genes are given only for firm matches.

length	D	V	J	CDR3
13	.	TRBV9	TRBJ1-5	CASSATAVWPQHF
12	.	TRBV7-9	TRBJ2-7	CASSPSPYEQYF
15	.	TRBV3-1	TRBJ1-4	CASSHIESTNEKLFF
11	.	TRBV12-3/TRBV12-4	TRBJ2-1	CASSFSVEQFF
14	TRBD2	TRBV7-9	TRBJ2-7	CASSPGSGSYEQYF
13	.	TRBV9	TRBJ2-7	CASSQRDGYEQYF
13	.	TRBV20-1	TRBJ1-5	CSAAQGLGQPQHF
13	TRBD2	TRBV20-1	TRBJ2-7	CSARGLESYEQYF
13	.	TRBV29-1	TRBJ1-3	CSVGEDIGNTIYF
12	.	TRBV2	TRBJ1-1	CASSCRHTEAFF
13	TRBD1	TRBV28	TRBJ2-7	CASRGQSSYEQYF
10	.	TRBV7-9	TRBJ2-7	CASSFGARYF
16	TRBD2	TRBV7-6	TRBJ2-1	CASSSGAGLDNPEQFF
17	TRBD2	TRBV3-1	TRBJ2-7	CASSPIPEREPVLVQYF
14	TRBD2	TRBV7-3	TRBJ2-1	CASKAGSSYNEQFF
12	.	TRBV2	TRBJ2-7	CASTGTPGEQYF
15	.	TRBV5-1	TRBJ1-1	CASNPQGRGNTEAFF
15	TRBD2	TRBV12-3/TRBV12-4	TRBJ2-7	CASSLPGLADYEQYF
15	TRBD1	TRBV7-9	TRBJ2-7	CASSLVGTASYEQYF
11	.	TRBV7-9	TRBJ2-7	CASSHAHEQYF
16	.	TRBV6-2/TRBV6-3	TRBJ2-3	CASSYSTPEVGDTQYF
15	.	TRBV9	TRBJ1-1	CASSPWGNPNTEAFF
13	.	TRBV6-1	TRBJ2-7	CASSLSGFYEQYF
15	TRBD1	TRBV19	TRBJ2-1	CASSSEQGAWNEQFF
11	.	TRBV7-9	TRBJ2-7	CASSSSEEQYF
14	.	TRBV28	TRBJ2-7	CASSLLAGQYEQYF
14	.	TRBV27	TRBJ2-7	CASSSRAGSYEQYF
16	TRBD1	TRBV7-9	TRBJ2-3	CASSLFGTASSDTQYF
12	.	TRBV7-2	TRBJ1-1	CATRLLLGEAFF
12	.	TRBV11-2	TRBJ2-1	CASSLMANEQFF
12	.	TRBV6-2/TRBV6-3	TRBJ1-1	CASSETLTEAFF
16	.	TRBV10-2	TRBJ2-7	CASSERSRSSGYEQYF
15	TRBD2	TRBV5-1	TRBJ2-3	CASSSDPREPDTQYF
12	.	TRBV20-1	TRBJ2-7	CSTGTGPYEQYF
12	.	TRBV4-3	TRBJ2-1	CASSRLGSEQFF
12	.	TRBV28	TRBJ1-1	CASSFRPTEAFF
14	TRBD2	TRBV4-3	TRBJ2-7	CASSQEAGAGEQYF
16	TRBD2	TRBV6-5	TRBJ2-7	CASSYRTGTSSYEQYF
14	.	TRBV2	TRBJ2-3	CASTSTDTKHTQYF
16	.	TRBV27	TRBJ1-1	CASSPTLFRDHTEAFF
18	.	TRBV10-3	TRBJ1-3	CAISDWTDPGRAGNTIYF